The T cell receptor beta chain described here comes from a study of blood T cell repertoires in COVID-19. The method was immunoSEQ multiplex PCR; TCRdb's version includes in-frame clones alone and lacks a portion of them. The sample has tens of thousands of clones, around 74% seen once. Trimming removed 6 bases from V and 5 bases from J; junction bases left unmatched: 7. The germline V gene has CDR1 MDHEN and CDR2 SYDVKM. CDR3 length: 14 residues. This TCR was sampled from a human donor with acute or convalescent COVID-19. The donor label of this sample is uncertain. V usage is TRBV28 and J usage is TRBJ2-7; 10 bases are shared with TRBD1. The sample consisted of peripheral blood. The CDR3: CASSSRDRGNEQYF. CDR3 coding DNA: TGTGCCAGCAGCTCCCGGGACAGGGGCAACGAGCAGTACTTC.